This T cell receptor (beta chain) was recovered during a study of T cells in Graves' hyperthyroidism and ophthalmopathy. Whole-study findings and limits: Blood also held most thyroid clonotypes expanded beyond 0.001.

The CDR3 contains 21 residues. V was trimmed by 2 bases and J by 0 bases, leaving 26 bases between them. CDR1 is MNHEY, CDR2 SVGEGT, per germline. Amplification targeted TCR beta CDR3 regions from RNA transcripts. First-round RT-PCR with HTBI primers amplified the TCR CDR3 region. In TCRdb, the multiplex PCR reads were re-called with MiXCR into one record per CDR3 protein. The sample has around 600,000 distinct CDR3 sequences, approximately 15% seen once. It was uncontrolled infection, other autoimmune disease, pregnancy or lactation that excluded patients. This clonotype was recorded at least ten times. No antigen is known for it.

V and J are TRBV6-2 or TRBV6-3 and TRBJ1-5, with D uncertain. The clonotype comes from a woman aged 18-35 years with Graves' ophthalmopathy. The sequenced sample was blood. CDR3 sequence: CASSYNPRAGPTSSSNQPQHF. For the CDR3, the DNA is TGTGCCAGCAGTTACAACCCTCGTGCAGGACCAACGTCCAGTAGCAATCAGCCCCAGCATTTT.